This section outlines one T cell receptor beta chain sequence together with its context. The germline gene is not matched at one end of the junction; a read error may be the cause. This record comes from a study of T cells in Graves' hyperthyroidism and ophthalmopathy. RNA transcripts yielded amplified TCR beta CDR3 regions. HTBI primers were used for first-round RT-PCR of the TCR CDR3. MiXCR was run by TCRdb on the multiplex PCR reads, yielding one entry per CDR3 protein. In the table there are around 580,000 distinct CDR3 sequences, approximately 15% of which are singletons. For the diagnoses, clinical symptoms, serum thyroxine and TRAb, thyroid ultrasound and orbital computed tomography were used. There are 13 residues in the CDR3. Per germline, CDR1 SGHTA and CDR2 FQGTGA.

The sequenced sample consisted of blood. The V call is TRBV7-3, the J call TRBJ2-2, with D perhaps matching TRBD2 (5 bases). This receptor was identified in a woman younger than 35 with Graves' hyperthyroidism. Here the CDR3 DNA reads TGTGCCAGCAGCTCCACGTACGGCGGGCAGCTGTTTTTT. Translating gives CASSSTYGGQLFF.